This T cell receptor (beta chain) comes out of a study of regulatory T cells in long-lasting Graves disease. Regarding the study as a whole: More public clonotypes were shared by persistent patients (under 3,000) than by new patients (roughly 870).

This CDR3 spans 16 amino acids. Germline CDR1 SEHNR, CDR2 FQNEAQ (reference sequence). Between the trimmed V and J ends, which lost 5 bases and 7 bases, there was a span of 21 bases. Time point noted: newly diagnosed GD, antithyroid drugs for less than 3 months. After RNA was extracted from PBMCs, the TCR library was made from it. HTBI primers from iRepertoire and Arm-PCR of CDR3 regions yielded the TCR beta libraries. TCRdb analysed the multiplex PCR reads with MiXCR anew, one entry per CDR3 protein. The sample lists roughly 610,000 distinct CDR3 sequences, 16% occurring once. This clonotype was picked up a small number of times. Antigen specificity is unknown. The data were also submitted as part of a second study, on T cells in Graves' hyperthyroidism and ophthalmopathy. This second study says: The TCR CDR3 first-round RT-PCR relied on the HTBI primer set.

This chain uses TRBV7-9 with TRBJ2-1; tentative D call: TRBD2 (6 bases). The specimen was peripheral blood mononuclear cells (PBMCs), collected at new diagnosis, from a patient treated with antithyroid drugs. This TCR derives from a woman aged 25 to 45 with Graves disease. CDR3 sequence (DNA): TGTGCCAGCAGCGGGGCTCTTCGGGGGACGGGGAATGAGCAGTTCTTC. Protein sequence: CASSGALRGTGNEQFF.